A selection of T cell receptor beta chains follows, all from one sample in a study of T cell responses to AZD1222 COVID-19 vaccine. Clones were read by immunoSEQ multiplex PCR, and TCRdb kept only the in-frame ones, dropping some. The table includes roughly 150,000 clones, around 88% detected once. Specimen: peripheral blood, collected 28 days after the second AZD1222 dose. The receptors originated from an adult who received the AZD1222 COVID-19 vaccine. Both conserved end residues are part of each CDR3. Fields, in order: J gene, V gene, D gene, clone size, CDR3 protein, CDR3 DNA. D genes are given only for firm matches. Clone sizes are given selectively: once, few, many, or a class where the clone is expanded.

TRBJ2-5 TRBV2 TRBD1 - CASRTGGETQYF TGTGCCAGCCGGACAGGGGGAGAGACCCAGTACTTC
TRBJ1-5 TRBV6-5 TRBD1 - CASSSGGLGQPQHF TGTGCCAGCAGTTCAGGGGGCCTGGGTCAGCCCCAGCATTTT
TRBJ1-4 TRBV14 TRBD1 - CASSQDRAGGYEKLFF TGTGCCAGCAGCCAAGATCGGGCAGGGGGCTATGAAAAACTGTTTTTT
TRBJ2-7 TRBV4-1 - - CASSPGGGWLTSYEQYF TGCGCCAGCAGCCCGGGCGGAGGCTGGCTAACGTCCTACGAGCAGTACTTC
TRBJ1-1 TRBV6-5 - once CASSYDYPRGRAFF TGTGCCAGCAGTTACGATTATCCTCGGGGGAGAGCTTTCTTT
TRBJ1-2 TRBV7-2 TRBD1 - CASSRRAGGSYGYTF TGTGCCAGCAGTCGAAGGGCAGGGGGCTCCTATGGCTACACCTTC
TRBJ1-1 TRBV2 - - CASFYHGAFF TGTGCCAGTTTTTATCATGGGGCTTTCTTT
TRBJ2-1 TRBV6-1 TRBD2 - CASSERRAGAYNEQFF TGTGCCAGCAGTGAAAGACGGGCGGGAGCCTACAATGAGCAGTTCTTC
TRBJ2-7 TRBV5-4 - - CASSPPGTQRTYEQYF TGTGCCAGCAGCCCGCCAGGGACGCAGCGAACCTACGAGCAGTACTTC
TRBJ1-3 TRBV27 - few CASSARVRVKTGNTIYF TGTGCCAGCAGTGCTCGGGTTCGGGTGAAGACTGGAAACACCATATATTTT
TRBJ2-2 TRBV5-1 - once CASSFGLGRLNTGELFF TGCGCCAGCAGCTTTGGGTTGGGGCGGCTGAACACCGGGGAGCTGTTTTTT
TRBJ1-1 TRBV13 - - CASSLWGDTEAFF TGTGCCAGCAGCTTGTGGGGGGATACTGAAGCTTTCTTT
TRBJ1-4 TRBV7-8 - - CASSFRSQTTNEKLFF TGTGCCAGCAGCTTTAGATCACAGACAACTAATGAAAAACTGTTTTTT
TRBJ1-1 TRBV7-6 - few CASSPLVGADTEAFF TGTGCCAGCAGCCCCCTGGTGGGGGCGGACACTGAAGCTTTCTTT
TRBJ1-6 TRBV19 - - CASSIGVSYNSPLHF TGTGCCAGTAGTATCGGTGTCTCCTATAATTCACCCCTCCACTTT
TRBJ1-2 TRBV27 TRBD1 - CASSYDRGGGYTF TGTGCCAGCAGTTACGACAGGGGAGGCGGCTACACCTTC
TRBJ1-1 TRBV6-2/TRBV6-3 - - CASSITGLGTEAFF TGTGCCAGCAGTATCACAGGGTTGGGGACTGAAGCTTTCTTT
TRBJ2-1 TRBV10-2 TRBD1 - CATIDRESYNEQFF TGCGCGACGATCGACAGGGAATCCTACAATGAGCAGTTCTTC
TRBJ2-2 TRBV4-1 TRBD2 few CASSHPNRGGASGELFF TGCGCCAGCAGCCACCCTAACCGCGGGGGGGCCTCCGGGGAGCTGTTTTTT
TRBJ1-6 TRBV28 - - CASRFGSSSALSSYNSPLHF TGTGCCAGCAGATTTGGTTCGTCTTCGGCCCTAAGCTCCTATAATTCACCCCTCCACTTT
TRBJ2-1 TRBV5-1 TRBD2 - CASSSGTSALEQFF TGCGCCAGCAGTTCCGGGACTAGCGCCTTGGAGCAGTTCTTC
TRBJ2-5 TRBV5-4 TRBD2 - CASRFSGGEWDQYF TGTGCCAGCAGGTTTAGCGGGGGGGAATGGGACCAGTACTTC
TRBJ2-3 TRBV30 TRBD1 - CAWSADRGLDTQYF TGTGCCTGGAGTGCGGACAGGGGATTGGATACGCAGTATTTT
TRBJ1-3 TRBV19 - - CASSIPGIPGNTIYF TGTGCCAGTAGTATTCCAGGGATCCCTGGAAACACCATATATTTT
TRBJ2-3 TRBV18 - - CASSPVGGGVTDTQYF TGTGCCAGCTCACCAGTAGGTGGAGGGGTGACAGATACGCAGTATTTT
TRBJ1-1 TRBV9 - - CASSVEPGRWAFF TGTGCCAGCAGCGTGGAACCCGGTCGGTGGGCTTTCTTT
TRBJ2-4 TRBV5-6 TRBD1 - CASSSPGQGANIQYF TGTGCCAGCAGCTCGCCGGGACAGGGGGCGAACATTCAGTACTTC
TRBJ2-7 TRBV5-1 - - CASSLGRGLSYEQYF TGCGCCAGCAGCTTGGGCAGGGGTCTTTCGTACGAGCAGTACTTC
TRBJ1-1 TRBV7-9 TRBD1 - CASSILQGGEAFF TGTGCCAGCAGCATTCTACAGGGGGGTGAAGCTTTCTTT
TRBJ1-1 TRBV29-1 - - CSVNQLGKTEAFF TGCAGCGTTAACCAACTAGGCAAGACTGAAGCTTTCTTT
TRBJ1-2 TRBV6-5 - - CASRAGRLNYGYTF TGTGCCAGCAGGGCGGGCCGTCTTAACTATGGCTACACCTTC
TRBJ1-5 TRBV19 TRBD1 - CASSKGQGFNQPQHF TGTGCCAGTAGCAAAGGACAGGGCTTCAATCAGCCCCAGCATTTT
TRBJ1-1 TRBV4-1 - - CASSHQGFPEAFF TGCGCCAGCAGCCATCAGGGTTTCCCTGAAGCTTTCTTT